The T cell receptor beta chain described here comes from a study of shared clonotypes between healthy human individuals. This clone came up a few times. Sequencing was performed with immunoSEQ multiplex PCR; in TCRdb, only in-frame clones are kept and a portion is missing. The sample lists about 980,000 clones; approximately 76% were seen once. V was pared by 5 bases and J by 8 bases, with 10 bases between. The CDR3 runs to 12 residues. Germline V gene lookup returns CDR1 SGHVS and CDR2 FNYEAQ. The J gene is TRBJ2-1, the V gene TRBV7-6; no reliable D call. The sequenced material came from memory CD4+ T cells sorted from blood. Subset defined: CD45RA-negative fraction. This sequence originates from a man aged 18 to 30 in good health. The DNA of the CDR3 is TGTGCCAGCAGCCGATGGGGTTATGAGCAGTTCTTC. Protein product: CASSRWGYEQFF.